The sequence of this T cell receptor (beta chain) was determined in a study of cytomegalovirus exposure and HLA in healthy donors. Broader study findings: Most TCR beta V segments were productive about 87% or about 30% of the time in an earlier analysis. Usually a TCR sequence was rare, but some public TCRs were found in many donors.

The PCR was carried out with 60 Vbeta primers and 13 Jbeta primers. The protocol was immunoSEQ multiplex PCR, while the TCRdb copy is restricted to in-frame clones and leaves out a portion. This table holds about 160,000 clones, 75% to 90% found once. A remark on this clone: Its antigen is not identified.

Germline V gene sequence: CDR1 SEHNR, CDR2 FQNEAQ (reference sequence). The CDR3 covers 16 residues. V was shortened by 5 bases and J by 8 bases, with 22 bases between the two germline ends. This receptor was identified in a woman aged 18-35 years in good health and CMV-seronegative. The genes are TRBV7-9 and TRBJ2-1, with D possibly being TRBD2 (5 bases). Source material: PBMCs. CDR3 nucleotide sequence: TGTGCCAGCAGCCAGGTCCTTGGGATAGAGAGGGATGAGCAGTTCTTC. Amino acid sequence: CASSQVLGIERDEQFF.